Presented here are 27 T cell receptor beta chains from one specimen sequenced in a study of blood T cells in healthy people across ages. Combining a sample-barcoded 5' primer with a J-beta primer mix, a second PCR ran for roughly 7 to 11 cycles. Using its own MiXCR run on the 5' RACE reads, TCRdb lists one record per CDR3 protein. This table holds 750,000 to 950,000 distinct CDR3 sequences, almost 30% found once. These data were likewise used in another study, on T cells of mothers and their children.

Sequencing was performed on blood. These receptors all stem from a woman in her thirties or forties in good health.

This clonotype has more than one count but fewer than ten. The chain carries TRBV6-2 or TRBV6-3 and TRBJ1-1; D is perhaps TRBD1 (5 bases). The CDR3 extends over 14 amino acids. Between the trimmed V and J ends, which lost 2 bases and 4 bases, there was a span of 11 bases. Germline V gene sequence: CDR1 MNHEY, CDR2 SVGEGT. The CDR3 loop reads CASSYVRVATEAFF. The CDR3 DNA is TGTGCCAGCAGTTACGTCAGGGTAGCCACTGAAGCTTTCTTT.

In this sample, this clonotype turned up once. The conserved phenylalanine or tryptophan is not found at the CDR3 terminus, so this likely reflects a read error. This sequence joins TRBV28 and TRBJ1-5, with 7 bases lining up with TRBD1. Unmatched junction bases numbered 6, after V lost 7 bases and J lost 3 bases. Germline V CDR1 and CDR2: MDHEN, SYDVKM. The CDR3 contains 14 residues. CDR3 coding DNA: TGTGCCAGCACCCAGGGGGGTACCAATCAGCCCCAGCATTGT. It encodes CASTQGGTNQPQHC.

About this clonotype: The junction does not match germline at one end; this may be a read error. CDR3 sequence reads: CASSPGGGYEQDF. The CDR3 region has the DNA TGTGCCAGCTCACCAGGCGGGGGGTACGAGCAGGACTTC. The V gene is TRBV7-2, the J gene TRBJ2-7; 8 nucleotides align to TRBD2. In germline, CDR1 is SGHTA, CDR2 FQGNSA. This CDR3 region has 13 residues.

This clonotype was recorded a few times. The rearrangement uses TRBV18 and TRBJ1-1; perhaps TRBD1 as D (5 bases). V was shortened by 2 bases and J by 3 bases, with 7 bases between the two germline ends. Per germline, CDR1 KGHSH and CDR2 LQKENI. The CDR3 runs 13 residues. The CDR3 nucleotides are TGTGCCAGCTCACCAGAACAGGACACTGAAGCTTTCTTT. Residues: CASSPEQDTEAFF.

This clonotype was counted ten times or more. The rearrangement links TRBV28 to TRBJ2-1; possible D gene TRBD2, 6 bases. The ends were cut back, 3 bases at V and 7 bases at J, with 16 bases in the middle. This CDR3 is 15 amino acids long. Looked up from germline, CDR1 is MDHEN and CDR2 is SYDVKM. CDR3 nucleotides: TGTGCCAGCAGTTTGGAGGGCATTGTGAGGAATGAGCAGTTCTTC. Translated, it gives CASSLEGIVRNEQFF.

The rearrangement uses TRBV7-2 and TRBJ1-1; D might be TRBD1 (5 bases). Germline V gene lookup returns CDR1 SGHTA and CDR2 FQGNSA. This CDR3 region has 17 residues. The V end lost 3 bases, the J end lost 1 base, and 18 bases lay between the germline ends. CDR3 region: CASSFPLQGRSNTEAFF. The CDR3 region has the DNA TGTGCCAGCAGCTTCCCCCTCCAGGGACGATCGAACACTGAAGCTTTCTTT.

At least ten counts were recorded for this clonotype. The chain is built from TRBV5-1 and TRBJ2-7; perhaps TRBD2 as D (6 bases). Germline CDR1 reads SGHRS; CDR2 reads YFSETQ. This CDR3 is 14 amino acids long. V lost 1 base, J lost 4 bases, and 12 bases lay in between. CDR3 amino acids: CASSLSDGGYEQYF. Here the CDR3 DNA reads TGCGCCAGCAGCTTGTCCGATGGAGGGTACGAGCAGTACTTC.

This clonotype has more than one count but fewer than ten. V gene TRBV29-1 combines with J gene TRBJ1-2, with a weak D call TRBD1 (5 bases). Between the trimmed V and J ends, which lost 6 bases and 6 bases, there was a span of 8 bases. Germline values: CDR1 SQVTM, CDR2 ANQGSEA. This CDR3 is built from 10 residues. CDR3 DNA sequence: TGCAGCGTGGGGGATGATGGCTACACCTTC. Translating gives CSVGDDGYTF.

The rearrangement joins TRBV27 to TRBJ2-1; unclear D gene. The CDR3 runs to 15 residues. Trimming removed 1 base from V and 4 bases from J, with 11 bases in between. Germline values: CDR1 MNHEY, CDR2 SMNVEV (reference sequence). The CDR3 DNA reads as TGTGCCAGCAGTTTATTGCCCCTAGGTTACAATGAGCAGTTCTTC. Translated, it gives CASSLLPLGYNEQFF.

This clonotype was seen at least ten times. The CDR3 protein is CSALGQTTYEQYF. The CDR3 nucleotides read TGCAGTGCCCTGGGACAAACTACCTACGAGCAGTACTTC. The chain combines TRBV20-1 with TRBJ2-7; D is possibly TRBD1 (6 bases). This CDR3 is 13 amino acids long. In germline, CDR1 is DFQATT, CDR2 SNEGSKA (reference sequence). Trimming shortened V by 6 bases and J by 2 bases, and 14 bases separated the two germline ends.

To note about this clonotype: The junction shows a germline mismatch at one end, possibly a read error. The chain uses TRBV6-1 and TRBJ2-3; 7 bases fit TRBD2. Germline CDR1 is MNHNS and CDR2 is SASEGT. CDR3 length: 15 amino acids. The CDR3 DNA reads TGTGCCTGCAGTGAACTAGCGCTTAGTACAGATACGCAGTATTTT. Encoded protein: CACSELALSTDTQYF.

Regarding this clonotype: Sequence at one end of the junction differs from germline and may be a read error. The chain has TRBV11-2 and TRBJ2-3; perhaps TRBD2 as D (7 bases). Germline CDR1 SGHAT, CDR2 FQNNGV. The CDR3 is made up of 16 amino acids. The CDR3 DNA reads TGTGACAGCAGCTTAGTGGCGGGGGCCTCAGGGGATACGCAGTATTTT. Translated: CDSSLVAGASGDTQYF.

This clonotype showed up many times. This chain links TRBV29-1 with TRBJ2-3; 7 bases line up with TRBD1. The V gene's germline CDR1 is SQVTM and CDR2 ANQGSEA. The V segment lost 2 bases and the J segment 5 bases; nucleotides outside the gene matches: 7. This CDR3 is 14 amino acids long. CDR3 residues: CSVEKGRGIDTQYF. CDR3 bases: TGCAGCGTTGAAAAGGGCAGGGGGATAGATACGCAGTATTTT.

This clonotype was seen many times. V and J are TRBV6-6 and TRBJ2-7, with 13 bases fitting TRBD2. The CDR3 spans 15 residues. V dropped 6 bases and J dropped 3; count of bases not matched to a gene: 5. Germline lookup yields CDR1 MNHNY and CDR2 SVGAGI (reference sequence). DNA for the CDR3: TGTGCCAGCAGCACGACTAGCGGGGGGCTCTACGAGCAGTACTTC. Translating it yields CASSTTSGGLYEQYF.

This clonotype was recorded at least ten times. The chain carries TRBV7-2 and TRBJ2-7; D remains ambiguous. Per germline, CDR1 SGHTA and CDR2 FQGNSA. The CDR3 is 15 residues long. V was pared by 2 bases and J by 2 bases, with 13 bases between. This CDR3 is CASSLSPSKTYEQYF. CDR3 DNA: TGTGCCAGCAGCTTATCACCTAGTAAAACCTACGAGCAGTACTTC.

Only one count was recorded for this clonotype. The chain recombines TRBV18 with TRBJ2-2; D possibly corresponds to TRBD1 (5 bases). V was shortened by 1 base and J by 3 bases, with 9 bases between the two germline ends. Germline V gives CDR1 KGHSH, CDR2 LQKENI. CDR3 length: 15 amino acids. CDR3 in DNA: TGTGCCAGCTCACCACAGGGGCTCGACACCGGGGAGCTGTTTTTT. This sequence encodes CASSPQGLDTGELFF.

This clonotype was counted a few times. The rearrangement uses TRBV12-3 or TRBV12-4 and TRBJ1-1; TRBD1 matches at 8 bases. The V and J ends lost 5 bases and 3 bases, in that order; junction bases with no gene match: 11. This CDR3 comprises 16 residues. The CDR3 here is CASSPRGGQGDTEAFF. CDR3 bases: TGTGCCAGCAGTCCCCGGGGAGGACAGGGTGACACTGAAGCTTTCTTT.

Ten or more counts support this clonotype. This chain connects TRBV28 to TRBJ2-1, with 7 bases that match TRBD1. V lost 4 bases and J lost 0; bases outside the gene matches: 9. Per the germline V gene, CDR1 is MDHEN and CDR2 is SYDVKM. CDR3 length equals 17 residues. The CDR3, as DNA: TGTGCCAGCAGTTACGCGTCAGGGGGTAGCTCCTACAATGAGCAGTTCTTC. It codes for CASSYASGGSSYNEQFF.

Comments on this clonotype: This sequence may be a read error, since a much larger clone differs from it by one base. The chain combines TRBV20-1 with TRBJ2-4; 7 bases map to TRBD2. CDR3 length: 17 amino acids. Germline CDR1 is DFQATT and CDR2 is SNEGSKA (reference sequence). Trimming removed 3 bases from V and 13 bases from J; junction bases left unmatched: 24. The CDR3 bases are TGCAGTGCTAGTCCGGTTGGGAGGTCGGGGGGTCACAATGAGCAGTACTTC. It specifies CSASPVGRSGGHNEQYF.

This clonotype was seen repeatedly, ten times or more. CDR3 nucleotides: TGTGCCAGCAGTTTTGGACAGGGGACCTACAATGAGCAGTTCTTC. Its translation is CASSFGQGTYNEQFF. The genes are TRBV27 and TRBJ2-1; 9 nucleotides agree with TRBD1. CDR3 length: 15 amino acids. V dropped 3 bases and J dropped 2; count of bases not matched to a gene: 2. CDR1 and CDR2 from the germline V gene are MNHEY and SMNVEV (reference sequence).

This clonotype was counted between two and nine times. The genes are TRBV28 and TRBJ2-7; D is possibly TRBD1 (5 bases). The CDR3 consists of 13 residues. Germline V gives CDR1 MDHEN, CDR2 SYDVKM. V was cut by 8 bases and J by 2 bases, with 13 bases left in between. The CDR3 region is CASLLRQPYEQYF. CDR3 nucleotides: TGTGCCAGCCTCCTGAGACAGCCCTACGAGCAGTACTTC. Combining the CDR3 with reference TRBV28 and TRBJ2-7 gives the whole variable domain DVKVTQSSRYLVKRTGEKVFLECVQDMDHENMFWYRQDPGLGLRLIYFSYDVKMKEKGDIPEGYSVSREKKERFSLILESASTNQTSMYLCASLLRQPYEQYFGPGTRLTVT.

The CDR3 bases are TGCAGTGCTAGCGTCCGGCGGGGAGAGGGCTACGAGCAGTACTTC. Encoded protein: CSASVRRGEGYEQYF. The J gene is TRBJ2-7, the V gene TRBV20-1; tentatively, D is TRBD2 (6 bases). CDR1 is DFQATT and CDR2 is SNEGSKA in the germline V gene (reference sequence). The CDR3 has 15 residues. Trimming pared 3 bases from V and 3 bases from J, leaving 18 bases between.

This clonotype was observed a few times. The chain is built from TRBV7-2 and TRBJ2-5; TRBD2 might be the D (6 bases). The CDR3 has 17 residues. V was shortened by 5 bases and J by 5 bases, with 24 bases between the two germline ends. Germline V gives CDR1 SGHTA, CDR2 FQGNSA. The CDR3 DNA reads as TGTGCCAGCAGCCCGATTCCGTATCAGCTTGGGGGGGAGACCCAGTACTTC. Encoded protein: CASSPIPYQLGGETQYF.

The J gene is TRBJ1-4, the V gene TRBV12-3 or TRBV12-4; TRBD1 matches 7 bases. The CDR3 is 13 amino acids. The junction had 3 bases not matched to a gene; V was cut back by 7 bases and J by 4 bases. The CDR3 here is CASTQGVNEKLFF. The CDR3 nucleotides read TGTGCCAGCACCCAGGGGGTTAATGAAAAACTGTTTTTT.

This clonotype occurred a few times. The chain recombines TRBV29-1 with TRBJ1-1; D unresolved. CDR1 and CDR2 from the germline V gene are SQVTM and ANQGSEA. The CDR3 loop spans 13 amino acids. V gave up 3 bases and J gave up 0 bases, with 8 bases separating them. The CDR3 loop is CSVDSDMNTEAFF. In DNA, the CDR3 is TGCAGCGTTGACAGCGACATGAACACTGAAGCTTTCTTT.

This clonotype was counted a few times. Written as DNA, the CDR3 is TGTGCCAGCAGCCCCCCTCCCAGCAGGAACACTGAAGCTTTCTTT. It encodes CASSPPPSRNTEAFF. The chain is built from TRBV7-2 and TRBJ1-1; no clear D gene. V lost 5 bases and J lost 1, with 14 bases in between. Germline V gene data show CDR1 as SGHTA and CDR2 as FQGNSA. The CDR3 extends over 15 amino acids.

The chain uses TRBV7-9 and TRBJ2-3, with 12 bases aligning to TRBD2. Germline lookup yields CDR1 SEHNR and CDR2 FQNEAQ (reference sequence). Trimming at V came to 5 bases and at J to 2 bases, leaving 8 bases not matched to a gene. The CDR3 spans 17 residues. DNA of the CDR3: TGTGCCAGCAGCCGAACGACTAGCGGGGGCCCCACAGATACGCAGTATTTT. As protein: CASSRTTSGGPTDTQYF.